This T cell receptor beta chain was observed in a study of T cells in Graves' hyperthyroidism and ophthalmopathy. The wider study: Sampling of peripheral blood happened at initial diagnosis, prior to any treatment.

Using RNA transcripts as the source, TCR beta CDR3 regions were amplified. Initially, a first-round RT-PCR of the TCR CDR3 employed the HTBI primer set. TCRdb redid the calling of the multiplex PCR reads with MiXCR, one entry per CDR3 protein. Of hundreds of thousands of distinct CDR3 sequences in the sample, approximately 40% were seen once. In this sample, this clonotype turned up many times. Its antigen is not known. Study results and caveats: Ophthalmopathy and stable hyperthyroidism were separated by a 13 V-J model.

It was considered stable Graves' hyperthyroidism when ophthalmopathy did not progress within 18 months. Disease duration under 2 months; hyperthyroidism patients were aged 18 to 65. CDR1 and CDR2 from the germline V gene are LNHDA and SQIVND (reference sequence). The germline V and J ends were trimmed by 6 bases and 6 bases, with 14 bases remaining between them. The CDR3 spans 13 residues. This clonotype originated in a woman in her thirties or forties with Graves' hyperthyroidism. The genes are TRBV19 and TRBJ1-2, with D unresolved. The sample comprised blood. The CDR3 coding sequence is TGTGCCAGTAGAAGGACCGTGATGGATGGCTACACCTTC. Translated, it gives CASRRTVMDGYTF.